The present T cell receptor beta chain was sequenced within a study of early T cells in non-severe SARS-CoV-2 infection. In this sample, this clonotype turned up many times. Germline V gene lookup returns CDR1 SGHTA and CDR2 FQGNSA. The CDR3 loop spans 16 amino acids. V lost 6 bases, J lost 7 bases, and 12 bases stayed unmatched. TCRdb processed the 5' RACE reads anew with MiXCR; each CDR3 protein has one entry. This table holds about 30,000 distinct CDR3 sequences, approximately 5.2% found once. The receptor comes from an adult who was a healthcare worker with PCR-confirmed SARS-CoV-2 infection or an uninfected control (not recorded which). The chain joins TRBV7-2 to TRBJ2-3, with 11 bases matching TRBD2. Sequenced: whole blood. CDR3 sequence: CASRRTGTSGSNTQYF. The CDR3 coding sequence is TGTGCCAGCAGGCGGACCGGGACTAGCGGTTCGAATACGCAGTATTTT. The whole variable domain, filled in from reference TRBV7-2 and TRBJ2-3, reads GAGVSQSPSNKVTEKGKDVELRCDPISGHTALYWYRQSLGQGLEFLIYFQGNSAPDKSGLPSDRFSAERTGGSVSTLTIQRTQQEDSAVYLCASRRTGTSGSNTQYFGPGTRLTVL.